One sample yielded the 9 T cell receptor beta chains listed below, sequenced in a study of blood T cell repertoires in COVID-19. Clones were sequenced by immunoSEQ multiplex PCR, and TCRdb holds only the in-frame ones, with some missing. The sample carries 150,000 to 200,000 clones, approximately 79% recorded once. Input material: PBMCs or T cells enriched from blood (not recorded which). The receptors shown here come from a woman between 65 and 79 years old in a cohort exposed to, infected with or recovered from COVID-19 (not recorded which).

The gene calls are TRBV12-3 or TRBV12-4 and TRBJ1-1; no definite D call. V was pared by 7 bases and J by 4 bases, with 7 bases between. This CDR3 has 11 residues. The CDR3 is CASTPGTEAFF. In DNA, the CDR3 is TGTGCCAGCACCCCGGGCACTGAAGCTTTCTTT.

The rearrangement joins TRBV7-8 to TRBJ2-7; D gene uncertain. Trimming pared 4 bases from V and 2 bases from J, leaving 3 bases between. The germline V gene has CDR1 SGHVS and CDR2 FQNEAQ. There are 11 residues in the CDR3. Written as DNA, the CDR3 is TGTGCCAGCAGCTCCGCCTACGAGCAGTACTTC. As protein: CASSSAYEQYF.

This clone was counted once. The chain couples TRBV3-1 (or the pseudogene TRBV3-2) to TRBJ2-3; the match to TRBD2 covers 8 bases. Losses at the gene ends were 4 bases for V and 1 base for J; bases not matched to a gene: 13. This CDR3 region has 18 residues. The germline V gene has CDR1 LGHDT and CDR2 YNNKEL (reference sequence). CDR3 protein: CASSRGGVREGGTDTQYF. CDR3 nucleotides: TGTGCCAGCAGCCGAGGCGGGGTCCGGGAGGGAGGCACAGATACGCAGTATTTT.

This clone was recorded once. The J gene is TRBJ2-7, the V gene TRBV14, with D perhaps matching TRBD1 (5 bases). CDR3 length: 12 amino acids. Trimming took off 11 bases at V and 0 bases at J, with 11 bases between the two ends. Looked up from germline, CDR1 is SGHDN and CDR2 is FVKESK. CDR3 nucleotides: TGTGCCTCTGGGGCTTCCTCCTACGAGCAGTACTTC. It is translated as CASGASSYEQYF. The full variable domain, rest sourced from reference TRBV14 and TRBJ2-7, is EAGVTQFPSHSVIEKGQTVTLRCDPISGHDNLYWYRRVMGKEIKFLLHFVKESKQDESGMPNNRFLAERTGGTYSTLKVQPAELEDSGVYFCASGASSYEQYFGPGTRLTVT.

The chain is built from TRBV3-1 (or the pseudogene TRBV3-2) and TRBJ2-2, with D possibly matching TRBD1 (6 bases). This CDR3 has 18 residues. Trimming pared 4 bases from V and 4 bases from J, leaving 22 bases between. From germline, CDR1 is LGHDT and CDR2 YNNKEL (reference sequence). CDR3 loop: CASSPPLQDSHRTGELFF. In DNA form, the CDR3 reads TGTGCCAGCAGCCCCCCGTTACAGGACAGCCACCGCACCGGGGAGCTGTTTTTT.

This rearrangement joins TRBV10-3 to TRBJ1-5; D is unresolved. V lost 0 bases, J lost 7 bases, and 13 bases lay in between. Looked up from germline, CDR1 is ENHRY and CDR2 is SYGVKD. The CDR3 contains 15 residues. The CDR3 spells CAISESLGPQQPQHF. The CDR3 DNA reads TGTGCCATCAGTGAGTCGTTGGGCCCACAGCAGCCCCAGCATTTT.

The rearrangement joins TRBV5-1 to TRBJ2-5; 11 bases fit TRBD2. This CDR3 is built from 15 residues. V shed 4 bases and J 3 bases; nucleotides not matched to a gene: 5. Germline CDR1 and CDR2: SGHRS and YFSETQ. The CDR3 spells CASSHGTSGEETQYF. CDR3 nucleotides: TGCGCCAGCAGCCATGGGACTAGCGGAGAAGAGACCCAGTACTTC.

CDR3 DNA sequence: TGCGCCAGCATCCCCATTGGGGGAGGGGAGACCCAGTACTTC. Its translation is CASIPIGGGETQYF. The chain recombines TRBV23-1 with TRBJ2-5; 7 positions match TRBD2. TRBV23-1 is assigned to the ORF class and has an uncertain function. Trimming cost V 7 bases and J 5 bases; bases outside gene matches: 10. This CDR3 is 14 amino acids long.

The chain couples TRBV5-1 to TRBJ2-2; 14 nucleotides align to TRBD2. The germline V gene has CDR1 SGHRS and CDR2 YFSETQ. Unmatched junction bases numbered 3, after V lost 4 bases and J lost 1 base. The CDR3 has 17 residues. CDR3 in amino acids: CASSPGTSGRNTGELFF. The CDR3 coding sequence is TGCGCCAGCAGCCCTGGGACTAGCGGGAGGAACACCGGGGAGCTGTTTTTT.